What follows are 23 T cell receptor beta chains derived from one specimen sequenced in a study of blood T cell repertoires in COVID-19. Only in-frame clones appear in the TCRdb table, and some are missing; sequencing was by immunoSEQ multiplex PCR. Of about 220,000 clones listed, approximately 83% are singletons. Sequencing input: PBMCs or T cells enriched from blood (not recorded which). These receptors came from a woman aged 40 to 50 with acute COVID-19.

CDR3 protein: CASSPPFWREGSYEQYF. CDR3 in DNA: TGTGCCAGCAGCCCCCCTTTCTGGCGGGAGGGCTCCTACGAGCAGTACTTC. The rearrangement joins TRBV3-1 (or the pseudogene TRBV3-2) to TRBJ2-7; TRBD2 agrees at 9 bases. This CDR3 has 17 residues. V lost 4 bases, J lost 0 bases, and 10 bases stayed unmatched. The germline V gene encodes CDR1 LGHDT and CDR2 YNNKEL (reference sequence).

This clone was found once. This chain connects TRBV11-2 to TRBJ1-2; D unclear. The CDR3 length is 15 residues. The ends were cut back, 0 bases at V and 7 bases at J, with 15 bases in the middle. Germline V gene data show CDR1 as SGHAT and CDR2 as FQNNGV. In DNA form, the CDR3 reads TGTGCCAGCAGCTTAGATCGTTGGGGAGGGAGTGGCTACACCTTC. Residues: CASSLDRWGGSGYTF. The entire variable domain, with the rest obtained from reference TRBV11-2 and TRBJ1-2, is as follows: EAGVAQSPRYKIIEKRQSVAFWCNPISGHATLYWYQQILGQGPKLLIQFQNNGVVDDSQLPKDRFSAERLKGVDSTLKIQPAKLEDSAVYLCASSLDRWGGSGYTFGSGTRLTVV.

This chain links TRBV10-1 with TRBJ1-4; possible D gene TRBD1, 6 bases. Trimming shortened V by 6 bases and J by 8 bases, and 19 bases separated the two germline ends. CDR3 size: 15 residues. Germline-derived CDR1 and CDR2 are WNHNN and SYGVQD (reference sequence). The CDR3: CASRGQDLVGEKLFF. The CDR3 coding sequence is TGCGCCAGCAGGGGACAAGACCTAGTAGGGGAAAAACTGTTTTTT.

Points on this clone: The same CDR3 is also encoded by other DNA sequences in this sample. The chain couples TRBV7-2 to TRBJ2-3; 7 positions agree with TRBD2. The germline gives CDR1 SGHTA, CDR2 FQGNSA. With V trimmed by 0 bases and J by 3 bases, 6 bases remained unmatched. The CDR3 is made up of 16 amino acids. CDR3 region: CASSLAQASGTDTQYF. The CDR3 nucleotides read TGTGCCAGCAGCTTAGCGCAGGCTAGCGGAACAGATACGCAGTATTTT.

This chain joins TRBV4-1 and TRBJ1-1; a weak D match, TRBD1 (5 bases). Germline values: CDR1 MGHRA, CDR2 YSYEKL. CDR3 length: 18 residues. V lost 1 base, J lost 5 bases, and 23 bases lay in between. The CDR3 loop reads CASSQGWTRGAEGTEAFF. CDR3 bases: TGCGCCAGCAGCCAAGGGTGGACGAGGGGAGCGGAGGGGACTGAAGCTTTCTTT.

The chain is built from TRBV20-1 and TRBJ2-2, with a possible D match to TRBD1 (5 bases). Trimming left V 3 bases short and J 5 bases short, with 10 bases between. Germline-derived CDR1 and CDR2 are DFQATT and SNEGSKA (reference sequence). CDR3 length: 13 amino acids. The DNA for the CDR3 is TGCAGTGCTAGTAGGGGCCTAACCGGGGAGCTGTTTTTT. Encoded protein: CSASRGLTGELFF.

This clone was seen a handful of times. The rearrangement links TRBV18 to TRBJ2-3; no clear D. The CDR3 contains 14 residues. V was trimmed by 5 bases and J by 1 base, leaving 10 bases between them. Germline assignment: CDR1 KGHSH and CDR2 LQKENI. The CDR3 DNA follows: TGTGCCAGCTCATCGAGAGCCGGCACAGATACGCAGTATTTT. This sequence encodes CASSSRAGTDTQYF. The full variable domain, with the rest looked up from reference TRBV18 and TRBJ2-3, is NAGVMQNPRHLVRRRGQEARLRCSPMKGHSHVYWYRQLPEEGLKFMVYLQKENIIDESGMPKERFSAEFPKEGPSILRIQQVVRGDSAAYFCASSSRAGTDTQYFGPGTRLTVL.

The rearrangement uses TRBV19 and TRBJ1-6, with no clear D. V was shortened by 3 bases and J by 5 bases, with 8 bases between the two germline ends. Germline lookup yields CDR1 LNHDA and CDR2 SQIVND (reference sequence). This CDR3 is 14 amino acids long. CDR3 nucleotide sequence: TGTGCCAGTAGTATCGTGGCGGATAATTCACCCCTCCACTTT. Protein: CASSIVADNSPLHF.

The chain combines TRBV27 with TRBJ2-3; the match to TRBD2 covers 14 bases. CDR1 is MNHEY, CDR2 SMNVEV, per germline (reference sequence). The CDR3 is made up of 19 amino acids. The J segment lost 0 bases and the V segment lost 4 bases, leaving 9 bases of the junction unmatched. CDR3 DNA sequence: TGTGCCAGCAGTTCCGCCTGGACTAGCGGGGGGTATAGCACAGATACGCAGTATTTT. Protein product: CASSSAWTSGGYSTDTQYF.

A few counts support this clone. J is TRBJ1-5 and V is TRBV15; D gene ambiguous. Trimming shortened V by 0 bases and J by 3 bases, and 6 bases separated the two germline ends. The CDR3 consists of 14 residues. Germline CDR1 is LNHNV and CDR2 is YYDKDF (reference sequence). The CDR3 spells CATSREQINQPQHF. Here the CDR3 DNA reads TGTGCCACCAGCAGAGAACAGATCAATCAGCCCCAGCATTTT.

The CDR3 spells CAWSPRGPAEAFF. The CDR3 DNA sequence: TGTGCCTGGAGTCCAAGAGGGCCGGCTGAAGCTTTCTTT. The V and J genes are TRBV30 and TRBJ1-1; the D is unclear. Germline V lookup: CDR1 GTSNPN, CDR2 SVGIG (reference sequence). Trimming shortened V by 2 bases and J by 6 bases, and 13 bases separated the two germline ends. The CDR3 extends over 13 amino acids. Together with reference TRBV30 and TRBJ1-1, the CDR3 gives the full variable domain: SQTIHQWPATLVQPVGSPLSLECTVEGTSNPNLYWYRQAAGRGLQLLFYSVGIGQISSEVPQNLSASRPQDRQFILSSKKLLLSDSGFYLCAWSPRGPAEAFFGQGTRLTVV.

The rearrangement links TRBV27 to TRBJ2-7; the D gene is possibly TRBD2 (5 bases). The length of the CDR3 is 16 residues. Germline-derived CDR1 and CDR2 are MNHEY and SMNVEV (reference sequence). The ends were cut back, 3 bases at V and 0 bases at J, with 15 bases in the middle. The CDR3 sequence is CASSLKWTGSSYEQYF. As DNA, the CDR3 is TGTGCCAGCAGTTTGAAATGGACGGGGTCCTCCTACGAGCAGTACTTC.

The V call is TRBV20-1, the J call TRBJ2-7; D is uncertain. Trimming removed 3 bases at V and 4 bases at J, with 7 bases between. The CDR3 totals 11 residues. Per germline, CDR1 DFQATT and CDR2 SNEGSKA (reference sequence). The DNA of the CDR3 is TGCAGTGCTAGTCCCGTTTACGAGCAGTACTTC. This sequence encodes CSASPVYEQYF.

This chain connects TRBV11-1 to TRBJ1-1; no clear D gene. In germline, CDR1 is SGHAT, CDR2 FQDESV (reference sequence). V lost 5 bases, J lost 1 base, and 8 bases lay in between. The CDR3 has 13 amino acids. The CDR3 coding sequence is TGTGCCAGCAGCGCGAACAGGAACACTGAAGCTTTCTTT. It specifies CASSANRNTEAFF. Using reference TRBV11-1 and TRBJ1-1 for the parts outside the CDR3, the full variable domain is EAEVAQSPRYKITEKSQAVAFWCDPISGHATLYWYRQILGQGPELLVQFQDESVVDDSQLPKDRFSAERLKGVDSTLKIQPAELGDSAMYLCASSANRNTEAFFGQGTRLTVV.

The chain is built from TRBV7-9 and TRBJ1-2; TRBD1 matches 12 bases. CDR1 and CDR2 (germline): SEHNR, FQNEAQ (reference sequence). V gave up 5 bases and J gave up 4 bases; unmatched junction bases: 14. The CDR3 is 18 residues long. CDR3 in DNA: TGTGCCAGCAGCCATTCCCCGGGACAGGGGGCGAGTTTCTATGGCTACACCTTC. Translated, it gives CASSHSPGQGASFYGYTF.

The chain links TRBV11-1 to TRBJ2-3; 10 nucleotides line up with TRBD1. This CDR3 is 16 amino acids long. Trimming removed 5 bases from V and 5 bases from J; junction bases left unmatched: 10. Germline CDR1 SGHAT, CDR2 FQDESV (reference sequence). The CDR3 DNA sequence: TGTGCCAGCAGCATAATTGGGACAGGGGAAGGAGATACGCAGTATTTT. It is translated as CASSIIGTGEGDTQYF.

The chain couples TRBV19 to TRBJ2-3; a weak D match, TRBD2 (6 bases). Looked up from germline, CDR1 is LNHDA and CDR2 is SQIVND (reference sequence). The CDR3 has 15 amino acids. The V end was cut by 4 bases, the J end by 4 bases, with 15 bases between. The CDR3, as DNA: TGTGCCAGTAGTAGATTGGGGGAGGAGTCAGATACGCAGTATTTT. It translates to CASSRLGEESDTQYF.

V usage is TRBV24-1 and J usage is TRBJ2-7; 9 bases are a match to TRBD1. CDR1 and CDR2 (germline): KGHDR, SFDVKD. J lost 0 bases, V lost 2 bases, and 4 bases had no gene match. This CDR3 is built from 16 residues. In nucleotides, the CDR3 is TGTGCCACCAGTGATTCCGGGACAGGGCCCTCCTACGAGCAGTACTTC. Amino acids: CATSDSGTGPSYEQYF.

J is TRBJ2-1 and V is TRBV27; 7 bases line up with TRBD2. V shed 5 bases and J 4 bases; nucleotides not matched to a gene: 11. Germline values: CDR1 MNHEY, CDR2 SMNVEV (reference sequence). The CDR3 has 16 amino acids. The CDR3 region has the DNA TGTGCCAGCAGTCCGCGACTAGCTGTATTGTACAATGAGCAGTTCTTC. Translating it yields CASSPRLAVLYNEQFF.

V and J are TRBV19 and TRBJ1-3; TRBD1 matches at 7 bases. V lost 9 bases and J lost 2; bases outside the gene matches: 1. The CDR3 extends over 12 amino acids. The germline V gene has CDR1 LNHDA and CDR2 SQIVND (reference sequence). The CDR3 loop reads CASGQAGNTIYF. The CDR3 DNA is TGTGCCAGCGGACAGGCTGGAAACACCATATATTTT.

Of note for this clone: One end of the junction does not line up with germline, which may come from a read error. The chain uses TRBV4-2 and TRBJ1-1; possibly TRBD1 for D (5 bases). The germline CDR1 and CDR2 sequences are LGHNA and YNFKEQ. The CDR3 runs 16 residues. CDR3 protein: CASSQLPRGVKTEAFF. In DNA form, the CDR3 reads TGTGCCAGCAGCCAACTCCCTCGGGGGGTGAAAACTGAAGCTTTCTTT.

V gene TRBV24-1 combines with J gene TRBJ1-5, with a possible D match to TRBD1 (5 bases). CDR3 length equals 14 residues. Trimming removed 7 bases from V and 0 bases from J, with 9 bases in between. Germline V CDR1 and CDR2: KGHDR, SFDVKD. The CDR3 loop is CATSDSYSNQPQHF. In nucleotides, the CDR3 is TGTGCCACCAGCGACAGCTATAGCAATCAGCCCCAGCATTTT.

In its sample, this clone was seen a few times. This rearrangement joins TRBV14 to TRBJ2-2; 14 positions agree with TRBD2. Per the germline V gene, CDR1 is SGHDN and CDR2 is FVKESK. The CDR3 is 17 residues long. Losses at the gene ends were 4 bases for V and 4 bases for J; bases not matched to a gene: 5. CDR3 DNA sequence: TGTGCCAGCAGCCTAAGGGGACTAGCGGGAGCCACCGGGGAGCTGTTTTTT. Translating it yields CASSLRGLAGATGELFF. The full variable domain, rest sourced from reference TRBV14 and TRBJ2-2, is EAGVTQFPSHSVIEKGQTVTLRCDPISGHDNLYWYRRVMGKEIKFLLHFVKESKQDESGMPNNRFLAERTGGTYSTLKVQPAELEDSGVYFCASSLRGLAGATGELFFGEGSRLTVL.